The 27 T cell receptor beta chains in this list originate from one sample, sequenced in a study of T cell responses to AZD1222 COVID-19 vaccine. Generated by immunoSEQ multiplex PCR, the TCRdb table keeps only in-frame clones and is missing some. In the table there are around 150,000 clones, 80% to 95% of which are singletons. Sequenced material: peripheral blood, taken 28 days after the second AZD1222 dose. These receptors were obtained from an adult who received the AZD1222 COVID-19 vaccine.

The chain's CDR3 is CASSVIGVETQYF. DNA for the CDR3: TGTGCCAGCAGTGTTATAGGGGTCGAGACCCAGTACTTC. This chain links TRBV2 with TRBJ2-5; maybe TRBD1 (5 bases). The CDR3 contains 13 residues. The germline CDR1 and CDR2 sequences are SNHLY and FYNNEI. Trimming removed 4 bases from V and 5 bases from J, with 11 bases in between. Filled out from reference TRBV2 and TRBJ2-5, the complete variable domain reads EPEVTQTPSHQVTQMGQEVILRCVPISNHLYFYWYRQILGQKVEFLVSFYNNEISEKSEIFDDQFSVERPDGSNFTLKIRSTKLEDSAMYFCASSVIGVETQYFGPGTRLLVL.

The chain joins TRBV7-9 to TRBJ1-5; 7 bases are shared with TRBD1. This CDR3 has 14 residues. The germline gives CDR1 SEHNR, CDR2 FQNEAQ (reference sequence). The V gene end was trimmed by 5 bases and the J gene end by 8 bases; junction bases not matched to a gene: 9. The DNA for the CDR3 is TGTGCCAGCAGCCCGGAAGGGGGCGGGGAGCCCCAGCATTTT. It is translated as CASSPEGGGEPQHF. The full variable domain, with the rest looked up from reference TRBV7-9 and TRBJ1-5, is DTGVSQNPRHKITKRGQNVTFRCDPISEHNRLYWYRQTLGQGPEFLTYFQNEAQLEKSRLLSDRFSAERPKGSFSTLEIQRTEQGDSAMYLCASSPEGGGEPQHFGDGTRLSIL.

The CDR3 DNA sequence: TGTGCCACCAGTCTGGACAGGGACTTTGGCTACACCTTC. Translated, it gives CATSLDRDFGYTF. The chain joins TRBV15 to TRBJ1-2; 8 bases align to TRBD1. Germline V gives CDR1 LNHNV, CDR2 YYDKDF (reference sequence). This CDR3 region has 13 residues. Unmatched junction bases numbered 7, after V lost 6 bases and J lost 7 bases.

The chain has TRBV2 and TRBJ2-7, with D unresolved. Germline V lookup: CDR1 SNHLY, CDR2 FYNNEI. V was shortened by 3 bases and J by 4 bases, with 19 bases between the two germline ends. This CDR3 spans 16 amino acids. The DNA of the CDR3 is TGTGCCAGCAGTGATGTCGGGTCCCTCGTTAGTTACGAGCAGTACTTC. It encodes CASSDVGSLVSYEQYF. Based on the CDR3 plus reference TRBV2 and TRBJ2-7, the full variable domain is EPEVTQTPSHQVTQMGQEVILRCVPISNHLYFYWYRQILGQKVEFLVSFYNNEISEKSEIFDDQFSVERPDGSNFTLKIRSTKLEDSAMYFCASSDVGSLVSYEQYFGPGTRLTVT.

CDR3 DNA sequence: TGTGCCAGCAGCTTGGACCCCGGCCAGACCCAGTACTTC. Translating it yields CASSLDPGQTQYF. This chain joins TRBV7-3 and TRBJ2-5, with D unresolved. The germline gives CDR1 SGHTA, CDR2 FQGTGA. V lost 3 bases and J lost 6, with 11 bases in between. The CDR3 covers 13 residues.

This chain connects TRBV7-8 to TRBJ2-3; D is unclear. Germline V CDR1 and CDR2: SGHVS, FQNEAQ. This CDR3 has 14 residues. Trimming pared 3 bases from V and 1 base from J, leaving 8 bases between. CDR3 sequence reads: CASSFGARTDTQYF. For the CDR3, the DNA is TGTGCCAGCAGCTTTGGAGCCCGCACAGATACGCAGTATTTT.

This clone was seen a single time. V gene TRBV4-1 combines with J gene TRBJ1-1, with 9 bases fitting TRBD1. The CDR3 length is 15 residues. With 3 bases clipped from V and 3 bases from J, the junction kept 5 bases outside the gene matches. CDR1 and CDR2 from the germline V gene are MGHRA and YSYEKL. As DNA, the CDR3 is TGCGCCAGCAGCCAGACACAGGGGGCGTACACTGAAGCTTTCTTT. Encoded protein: CASSQTQGAYTEAFF.

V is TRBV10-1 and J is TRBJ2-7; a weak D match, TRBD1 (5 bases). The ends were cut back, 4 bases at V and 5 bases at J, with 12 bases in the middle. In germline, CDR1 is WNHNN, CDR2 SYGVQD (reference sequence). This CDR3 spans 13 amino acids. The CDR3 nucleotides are TGCGCCAGCAGTGGGACATCCCACGACGAGCAGTACTTC. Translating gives CASSGTSHDEQYF.

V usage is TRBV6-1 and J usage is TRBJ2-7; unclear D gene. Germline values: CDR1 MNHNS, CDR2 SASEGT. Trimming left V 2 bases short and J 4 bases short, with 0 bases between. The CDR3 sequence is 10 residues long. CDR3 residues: CASSEYEQYF. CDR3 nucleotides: TGTGCCAGCAGTGAATACGAGCAGTACTTC.

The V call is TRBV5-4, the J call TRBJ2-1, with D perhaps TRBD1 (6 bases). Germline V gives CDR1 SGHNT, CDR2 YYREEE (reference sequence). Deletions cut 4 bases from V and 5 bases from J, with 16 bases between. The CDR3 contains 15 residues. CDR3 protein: CASSPLGTKNNEQFF. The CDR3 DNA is TGTGCCAGCAGCCCTTTGGGGACAAAGAACAATGAGCAGTTCTTC.

The CDR3 reads CASSFREETQYF. CDR3 coding DNA: TGTGCCAGCAGTTTCAGAGAAGAGACCCAGTACTTC. V usage is TRBV6-2 or TRBV6-3 and J usage is TRBJ2-5; D is unclear. V dropped 4 bases and J dropped 3 bases, with 6 bases sitting between them. CDR1 MNHEY and CDR2 SVGEGT come from the germline V gene. The CDR3 contains 12 residues.

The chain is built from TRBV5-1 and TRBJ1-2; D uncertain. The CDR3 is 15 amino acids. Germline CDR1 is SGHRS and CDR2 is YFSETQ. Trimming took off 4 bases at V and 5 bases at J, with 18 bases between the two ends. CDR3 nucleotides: TGCGCCAGCAGCGCCGCGGTGCGGACCGTTTATGGCTACACCTTC. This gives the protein CASSAAVRTVYGYTF.

CDR3 loop: CATSAGAGQEFFQPQHF. The CDR3 coding sequence is TGTGCCACCAGTGCTGGAGCGGGACAGGAGTTTTTTCAGCCCCAGCATTTT. The rearrangement links TRBV24-1 to TRBJ1-5; 8 bases match TRBD1. Germline V lookup: CDR1 KGHDR, CDR2 SFDVKD. The CDR3 is 17 amino acids. After removal of 5 bases from V and 6 bases from J, the junction contained 14 bases not matched to a gene.

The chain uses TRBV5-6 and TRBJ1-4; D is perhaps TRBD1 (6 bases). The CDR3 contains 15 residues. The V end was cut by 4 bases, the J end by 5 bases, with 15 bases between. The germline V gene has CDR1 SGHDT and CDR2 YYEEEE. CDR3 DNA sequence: TGTGCCAGCAGCCAGGGGACAAGAGGAAATGAAAAACTGTTTTTT. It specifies CASSQGTRGNEKLFF.

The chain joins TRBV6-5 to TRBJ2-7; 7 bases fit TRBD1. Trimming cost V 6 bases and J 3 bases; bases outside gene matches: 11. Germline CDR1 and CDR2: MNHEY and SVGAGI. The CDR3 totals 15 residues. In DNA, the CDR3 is TGTGCCAGCAGCCGTCGACAGGGCTCAAGCTACGAGCAGTACTTC. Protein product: CASSRRQGSSYEQYF.

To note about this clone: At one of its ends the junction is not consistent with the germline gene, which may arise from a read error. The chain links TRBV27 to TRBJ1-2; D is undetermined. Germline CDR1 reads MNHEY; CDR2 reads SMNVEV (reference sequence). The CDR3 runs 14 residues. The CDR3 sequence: CASSLSQQSESAFF. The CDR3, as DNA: TGTGCCAGCAGTTTATCCCAACAGAGTGAGTCAGCGTTCTTC.

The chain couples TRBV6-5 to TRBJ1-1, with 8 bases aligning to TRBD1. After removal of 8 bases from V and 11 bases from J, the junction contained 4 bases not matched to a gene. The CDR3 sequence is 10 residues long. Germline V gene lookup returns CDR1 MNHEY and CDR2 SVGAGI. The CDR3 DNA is TGTGCCAGCCAGACAGGGGAGGCTTTCTTT. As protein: CASQTGEAFF.

CDR3 sequence reads: CASSLSGDRGSPSFSYEQYF. The DNA of the CDR3 is TGTGCCAGCAGTTTATCCGGCGACAGGGGGAGTCCCAGTTTCTCCTACGAGCAGTACTTC. This sequence joins TRBV27 and TRBJ2-7; 9 nucleotides line up with TRBD1. The CDR3 is 20 amino acids. With 0 bases clipped from V and 0 bases from J, the junction kept 15 bases outside the gene matches. The germline V gene encodes CDR1 MNHEY and CDR2 SMNVEV (reference sequence).

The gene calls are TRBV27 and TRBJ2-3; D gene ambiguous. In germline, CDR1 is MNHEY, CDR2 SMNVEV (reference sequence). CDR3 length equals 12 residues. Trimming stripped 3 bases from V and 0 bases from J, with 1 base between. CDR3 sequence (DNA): TGTGCCAGCAGTTTCAGCACAGATACGCAGTATTTT. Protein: CASSFSTDTQYF.

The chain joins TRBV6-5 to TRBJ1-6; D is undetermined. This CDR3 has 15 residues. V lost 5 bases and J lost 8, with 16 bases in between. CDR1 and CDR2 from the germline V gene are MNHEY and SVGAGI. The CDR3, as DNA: TGTGCCAGCAGTCTTCGGGAGCCAGCTGATTCACCCCTCCACTTT. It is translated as CASSLREPADSPLHF.

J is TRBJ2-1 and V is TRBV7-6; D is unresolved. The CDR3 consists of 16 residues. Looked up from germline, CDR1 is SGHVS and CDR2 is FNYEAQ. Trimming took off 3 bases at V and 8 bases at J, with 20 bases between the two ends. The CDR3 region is CASSFLGVVREDEQFF. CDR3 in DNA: TGTGCCAGCAGCTTCCTAGGAGTCGTTCGAGAGGATGAGCAGTTCTTC.

CDR3 region: CASTDGSNTGELFF. In nucleotides, the CDR3 is TGCGCCAGCACGGACGGGTCGAACACCGGGGAGCTGTTTTTT. This sequence joins TRBV5-1 and TRBJ2-2; D ambiguous. Germline CDR1 reads SGHRS; CDR2 reads YFSETQ. Trimming took 6 bases from V and 0 from J, leaving 9 bases between them. The CDR3 is made up of 14 amino acids. Supplemented by reference TRBV5-1 and TRBJ2-2, the full variable domain reads KAGVTQTPRYLIKTRGQQVTLSCSPISGHRSVSWYQQTPGQGLQFLFEYFSETQRNKGNFPGRFSGRQFSNSRSEMNVSTLELGDSALYLCASTDGSNTGELFFGEGSRLTVL.

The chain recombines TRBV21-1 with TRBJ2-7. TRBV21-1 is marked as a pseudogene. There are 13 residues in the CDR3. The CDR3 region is CASSKQTTYEQYF. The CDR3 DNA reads TGTGCCAGCAGCAAACAGACCACCTACGAGCAGTACTTC.

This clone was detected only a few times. This chain's CDR3 is CASSSGAPNEQFF. CDR3 nucleotide sequence: TGTGCCAGCAGCTCGGGGGCCCCCAATGAGCAGTTCTTC. The chain uses TRBV7-9 and TRBJ2-1; D tentatively fits TRBD1 or TRBD2 (6 bases each). Per germline, CDR1 SEHNR and CDR2 FQNEAQ (reference sequence). V was cut by 4 bases and J by 6 bases, with 10 bases left in between. The CDR3 consists of 13 residues. The entire variable domain, with the rest obtained from reference TRBV7-9 and TRBJ2-1, is as follows: DTGVSQNPRHKITKRGQNVTFRCDPISEHNRLYWYRQTLGQGPEFLTYFQNEAQLEKSRLLSDRFSAERPKGSFSTLEIQRTEQGDSAMYLCASSSGAPNEQFFGPGTRLTVL.

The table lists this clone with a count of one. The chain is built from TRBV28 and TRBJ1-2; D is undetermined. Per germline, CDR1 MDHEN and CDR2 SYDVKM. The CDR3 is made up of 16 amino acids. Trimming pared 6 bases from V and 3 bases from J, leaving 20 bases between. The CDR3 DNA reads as TGTGCCAGCAGCCCATACGCCAGGTGGGCAGACTATGGCTACACCTTC. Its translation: CASSPYARWADYGYTF.

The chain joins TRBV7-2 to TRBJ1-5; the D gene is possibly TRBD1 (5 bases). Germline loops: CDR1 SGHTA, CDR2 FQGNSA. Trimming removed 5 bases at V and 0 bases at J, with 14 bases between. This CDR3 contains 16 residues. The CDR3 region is CASSTLGGFSNQPQHF. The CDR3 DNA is TGTGCCAGCAGCACACTCGGGGGATTTAGCAATCAGCCCCAGCATTTT.

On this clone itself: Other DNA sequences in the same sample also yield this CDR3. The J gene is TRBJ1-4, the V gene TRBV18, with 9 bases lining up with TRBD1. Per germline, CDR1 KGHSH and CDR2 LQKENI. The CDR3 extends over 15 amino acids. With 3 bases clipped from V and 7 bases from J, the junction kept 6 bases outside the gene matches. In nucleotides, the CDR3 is TGTGCCAGCTCACCGCCGGGACAGGGAGGTGAAAAACTGTTTTTT. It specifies CASSPPGQGGEKLFF.